A single sample is the source of the 21 T cell receptor beta chains below, sequenced in a study of T cell repertoires in cytomegalovirus infection. TCRdb re-derived calls from the reads in MiXCR, one entry per CDR3 protein. The table includes approximately 390,000 distinct CDR3 sequences, approximately 30% detected once. For these TCRs, the target antigens are not known. Sequenced here: cultured PBMCs, sampled from culture after CMV antigen stimulation. The receptors were gathered from a human donor in good health (CMV status not recorded). Some clones in this sample may be carry-over from other donors' samples.

This clonotype was recorded a few times. The CDR3 DNA is TGCAGCGTTGGCGGAGATGAAAAACTGTTTTTT. This translates into CSVGGDEKLFF. This chain joins TRBV29-1 and TRBJ1-4; unclear D gene. V lost 4 bases to trimming and J lost 6 bases, with 6 bases between them. The germline V gene encodes CDR1 SQVTM and CDR2 ANQGSEA. The CDR3 covers 11 residues.

The V gene is TRBV12-5, the J gene TRBJ2-5; D possibly matches TRBD1 or TRBD2 (5 bases each). CDR1 and CDR2 (germline): LGHNT, FRNRAP. The V gene lost 4 bases and the J gene lost 4 bases, with 13 bases spanning the gap. This CDR3 spans 14 amino acids. The CDR3 bases are TGTGCTAGTGGTTCCAGAACAGGAGGAGAGACCCAGTACTTC. It translates to CASGSRTGGETQYF.

This clonotype was seen at least ten times. The gene calls are TRBV7-2 and TRBJ2-7, with 8 bases identical to TRBD1. The trim removed 6 bases at V and 2 bases at J, leaving 9 bases unmatched. The CDR3 is made up of 15 amino acids. Germline V gives CDR1 SGHTA, CDR2 FQGNSA. Here the CDR3 reads CASSRTGTGTYEQYF. The DNA for the CDR3 is TGTGCCAGCAGTAGGACCGGGACAGGAACCTACGAGCAGTACTTC.

The J gene is TRBJ2-5, the V gene TRBV20-1; D is ambiguous. Looked up from germline, CDR1 is DFQATT and CDR2 is SNEGSKA (reference sequence). The CDR3 covers 15 residues. Trimming took 0 bases from V and 0 from J, leaving 11 bases between them. As DNA, the CDR3 is TGCAGTGCTAGAGATCTTCGGCGGTACCAAGAGACCCAGTACTTC. Residues: CSARDLRRYQETQYF.

The CDR3 bases are TGTGCCAGCAGGCTTTGGAGGGGCAGCTCCTACGAGCAGTACGTC. Translating it yields CASRLWRGSSYEQYV. V usage is TRBV7-2 and J usage is TRBJ2-7; D is possibly TRBD2 (6 bases). Deletions cut 6 bases from V and 0 bases from J, with 15 bases between. The CDR3 is 15 residues long. CDR1 and CDR2 (germline): SGHTA, FQGNSA.

The gene calls are TRBV6-2 or TRBV6-3 and TRBJ2-2; 12 bases agree with TRBD1. Germline CDR1 is MNHEY and CDR2 is SVGEGT. The length of the CDR3 is 18 residues. J lost 3 bases, V lost 3 bases, and 8 bases had no gene match. The CDR3 loop is CASSYSGTGGEYTGELFF. CDR3 in DNA: TGTGCCAGCAGTTATTCCGGGACAGGGGGCGAGTACACCGGGGAGCTGTTTTTT.

This clonotype was seen only a few times. The chain has TRBV7-8 and TRBJ2-1; tentatively, D is TRBD1 (6 bases). Germline-derived CDR1 and CDR2 are SGHVS and FQNEAQ. CDR3 size: 15 residues. Between the trimmed V and J ends, which lost 3 bases and 5 bases, there was a span of 14 bases. CDR3 in DNA: TGTGCCAGCAGCTTCGACGCAGGGGCCCACAATGAGCAGTTCTTC. This gives the protein CASSFDAGAHNEQFF.

The chain carries TRBV6-6 and TRBJ1-3; D remains ambiguous. Deletions cut 3 bases from V and 2 bases from J, with 14 bases between. Germline assignment: CDR1 MNHNY and CDR2 SVGAGI (reference sequence). CDR3 length: 16 residues. The CDR3 DNA reads TGTGCCAGCAGTTATGGCCCAGGATCCACTGGAAACACCATATATTTT. Amino acid sequence: CASSYGPGSTGNTIYF.

The table lists this clonotype with a few counts. The CDR3 region is CASSYRARFFF. CDR3 bases: TGTGCCAGCAGTTACCGGGCTAGATTCTTTTTT. V is TRBV28 and J is TRBJ1-4; D gene ambiguous. The V gene lost 4 bases and the J gene lost 17 bases, with 14 bases spanning the gap. This CDR3 is 11 amino acids long. Germline loops: CDR1 MDHEN, CDR2 SYDVKM.

The rearrangement joins TRBV6-1 to TRBJ2-4; no firm D call. Germline CDR1 and CDR2: MNHNS and SASEGT. The CDR3 covers 15 residues. Between the trimmed V and J ends, which lost 5 bases and 8 bases, there was a span of 19 bases. CDR3 bases: TGTGCCAGCAGTTACCTGCAGACGTTAGAGGACATTCAGTACTTC. Translation: CASSYLQTLEDIQYF.

This clonotype was seen a single time. For the CDR3, the DNA is TGTGCCAGCTCACCATCGGACACAGGGAGAGAAGCTTTCTTT. Residues: CASSPSDTGREAFF. The chain couples TRBV18 to TRBJ1-1, with a weak D call TRBD1 (6 bases). Trimming took 2 bases from V and 8 from J, leaving 15 bases between them. Germline CDR1 and CDR2: KGHSH and LQKENI. CDR3 length: 14 amino acids.

This rearrangement joins TRBV7-2 to TRBJ2-3; D is ambiguous. V dropped 1 base and J dropped 4 bases, with 9 bases sitting between them. Germline CDR1 is SGHTA and CDR2 is FQGNSA. The CDR3 loop spans 14 amino acids. CDR3 bases: TGTGCCAGCAGCTTAGGAGCGCATGCAGATACGCAGTATTTT. Translation gives CASSLGAHADTQYF.

This chain connects TRBV6-6 to TRBJ1-5; the D is unclear. This CDR3 spans 15 amino acids. The germline V gene has CDR1 MNHNY and CDR2 SVGAGI (reference sequence). Trimming pared 6 bases from V and 2 bases from J, leaving 14 bases between. CDR3 DNA sequence: TGTGCCAGCAGGCTCAAGGAACTCGGCAATCAGCCCCAGCATTTT. It codes for CASRLKELGNQPQHF.

This clonotype was seen a few times. Written as DNA, the CDR3 is TGTGCCAGCAGTTCTTACGGACAGTCGGGTGAGCAGTACGTC. Translating gives CASSSYGQSGEQYV. The gene calls are TRBV6-6 and TRBJ2-7; a weak D match, TRBD1 (6 bases). Trimming removed 4 bases from V and 7 bases from J, with 17 bases in between. The germline gives CDR1 MNHNY, CDR2 SVGAGI (reference sequence). There are 14 residues in the CDR3.

This clonotype was counted at least ten times. V is TRBV7-2 and J is TRBJ1-5, with 9 bases identical to TRBD1. The germline CDR1 and CDR2 sequences are SGHTA and FQGNSA. V lost 3 bases and J lost 4; bases outside the gene matches: 1. This CDR3 has 14 amino acids. In nucleotides, the CDR3 is TGTGCCAGCAGCTTGGACAGGGGAAATCAGCCCCAGCATTTT. Encoded protein: CASSLDRGNQPQHF.

This clonotype has only a few counts. This sequence joins TRBV12-3 or TRBV12-4 and TRBJ2-5; 8 bases match TRBD2. The CDR3 loop spans 15 amino acids. The V and J ends lost 6 bases and 2 bases, in that order; junction bases with no gene match: 8. The CDR3 DNA follows: TGTGCCAGCAGGGATAGCGGGAAGGGGCAAGAGACCCAGTACTTC. Translating gives CASRDSGKGQETQYF.

V is TRBV5-4 and J is TRBJ2-2; D is perhaps TRBD1 or TRBD2 (5 bases each). CDR1 and CDR2 (germline): SGHNT, YYREEE (reference sequence). Deletions cut 7 bases from V and 3 bases from J, with 13 bases between. The CDR3 covers 14 residues. For the CDR3, the DNA is TGTGCCAGCGGGACCCAGGCTGACACCGGGGAGCTGTTTTTT. Residues: CASGTQADTGELFF.

The genes are TRBV7-2 and TRBJ1-5; TRBD1 matches at 8 bases. CDR3 length equals 15 residues. CDR1 is SGHTA, CDR2 FQGNSA, per germline. With V trimmed by 1 base and J by 4 bases, 3 bases remained unmatched. In DNA, the CDR3 is TGTGCCAGCAGCTTAGGGACAGGGATTAATCAGCCCCAGCATTTT. Translation gives CASSLGTGINQPQHF.

This chain connects TRBV7-2 to TRBJ2-1; D is tentatively TRBD1 or TRBD2 (5 bases each). This CDR3 spans 12 amino acids. Germline lookup yields CDR1 SGHTA and CDR2 FQGNSA. Trimming took off 5 bases at V and 6 bases at J, with 8 bases between the two ends. This CDR3 is CASSPGTNEQFF. The CDR3 nucleotides read TGTGCCAGCAGCCCGGGGACCAATGAGCAGTTCTTC.

This clonotype was seen a handful of times. The chain has TRBV12-3 or TRBV12-4 and TRBJ2-7; weak D call: TRBD2 (5 bases). Between the trimmed V and J ends, which lost 7 bases and 2 bases, there was a span of 18 bases. CDR3 length: 15 residues. In DNA form, the CDR3 reads TGTGCCAGCACCGTTGGTGGGCGGGTTACCTACGAGCAGTACTTC. Its protein product is CASTVGGRVTYEQYF.

Remarks on this clonotype: At one end, the junction sequence differs from germline, possibly due to a read error. The chain links TRBV7-7 to TRBJ2-3; D unclear. The CDR3 is 16 residues long. Looked up from germline, CDR1 is SSHAT and CDR2 is FNYEAQ (reference sequence). CDR3 nucleotides: TGTGCTAGCAGCTTAGGTGCCCATCGGGGCACAGATACGCAGTATTTT. Translating gives CASSLGAHRGTDTQYF.